A single sample gave rise to the 20 T cell receptor beta chains below, sequenced in a study of radiation and T cells in renal cell carcinoma. The table came from immunoSEQ multiplex PCR; TCRdb's copy has only in-frame clones and leaves some out. This table has approximately 120,000 clones, about 81% appearing once. Time point specified: blood 2 weeks post-SBRT. This sample's treatment: 15 Gy SBRT to primary tumor, nephrectomy 4 weeks later. The input for sequencing was blood, taken from a patient whose treatment included radiotherapy and nephrectomy. Receptor source: a man between 45 and 60 years old with renal cell carcinoma.

V gene TRBV27 combines with J gene TRBJ2-1; 11 nucleotides align to TRBD2. The CDR3 is 15 amino acids. CDR1 and CDR2 (germline): MNHEY, SMNVEV (reference sequence). J gave up 5 bases and V 3 bases, and 3 bases lay outside the gene matches. In nucleotides, the CDR3 is TGTGCCAGCAGTTTCGGGACTAGCGGTAACAATGAGCAGTTCTTC. Its translation is CASSFGTSGNNEQFF.

The V and J genes are TRBV27 and TRBJ2-2; 7 bases agree with TRBD2. CDR1 is MNHEY, CDR2 SMNVEV, per germline (reference sequence). With V trimmed by 3 bases and J by 7 bases, 5 bases remained unmatched. CDR3 length: 14 amino acids. CDR3 protein: CASSFREGHGELFF. CDR3 sequence (DNA): TGTGCCAGCAGTTTTAGGGAGGGGCACGGGGAGCTGTTTTTT.

V gene TRBV2 combines with J gene TRBJ2-1, with 7 bases that match TRBD1. Germline V CDR1 and CDR2: SNHLY, FYNNEI. V shed 6 bases, J shed 8 bases, and the junction held 4 bases outside the gene matches. CDR3 length equals 12 residues. This CDR3 reads CASRAQGDEQFF. CDR3 DNA sequence: TGTGCCAGCAGGGCCCAGGGGGATGAGCAGTTCTTC.

With respect to this clone: Other DNA sequences in the sample encode the same CDR3. The rearrangement links TRBV5-4 to TRBJ2-3, with 10 bases identical to TRBD2. This CDR3 has 15 amino acids. Germline CDR1 SGHNT, CDR2 YYREEE (reference sequence). The V and J ends lost 4 bases and 3 bases, in that order; junction bases with no gene match: 5. Here the CDR3 reads CASSLAGAGTDTQYF. The CDR3 DNA reads TGTGCCAGCAGCCTAGCGGGAGCCGGGACAGATACGCAGTATTTT.

As DNA, the CDR3 is TGTGCCAGCAGCGTAGTTCAACTAGCGGGAGGTGATGAGCAGTTCTTC. The encoded protein is CASSVVQLAGGDEQFF. The genes are TRBV9 and TRBJ2-1; 12 bases are a match to TRBD2. This CDR3 has 16 residues. CDR1 SGDLS and CDR2 YYNGEE come from the germline V gene. The junction had 6 bases not matched to a gene; V was cut back by 0 bases and J by 8 bases.

This chain connects TRBV29-1 to TRBJ2-7; 12 positions agree with TRBD1. Unmatched junction bases numbered 9, after V lost 6 bases and J lost 6 bases. The CDR3 sequence is 14 residues long. Germline CDR1 is SQVTM and CDR2 is ANQGSEA. The CDR3 protein is CSVKSGQGASEQYF. The CDR3 DNA sequence: TGCAGCGTCAAGTCGGGACAGGGGGCAAGCGAGCAGTACTTC.

The rearrangement joins TRBV27 to TRBJ1-2; D not certain. The CDR3 has 13 residues. V lost 5 bases and J lost 4, with 11 bases in between. Germline CDR1 is MNHEY and CDR2 is SMNVEV (reference sequence). The CDR3 DNA follows: TGTGCCAGCAGTCCCAGAGACCCCTATGGCTACACCTTC. It is translated as CASSPRDPYGYTF.

The J gene is TRBJ2-7, the V gene TRBV4-1; 11 positions agree with TRBD1. V lost 4 bases to trimming and J lost 2 bases; unmatched junction nucleotides: 4. The CDR3 runs to 15 residues. Germline CDR1 and CDR2: MGHRA and YSYEKL. Here the CDR3 reads CASSRGQGGPYEQYF. The CDR3, as DNA: TGCGCCAGCAGCCGGGGACAGGGGGGTCCCTACGAGCAGTACTTC.

The chain joins TRBV5-1 to TRBJ1-2, with D perhaps TRBD1 (6 bases). The V end was cut by 3 bases, the J end by 8 bases, with 20 bases between. This CDR3 has 15 amino acids. CDR1 and CDR2 (germline): SGHRS, YFSETQ. Here the CDR3 DNA reads TGCGCCAGCAGCTCCGGACAGCCGGAGGGGGACGGCTACACCTTC. Protein product: CASSSGQPEGDGYTF.

The rearrangement uses TRBV27 and TRBJ1-4; perhaps TRBD1 as D (5 bases). This CDR3 is 18 amino acids long. Between the trimmed V and J ends, which lost 5 bases and 0 bases, there was a span of 19 bases. The germline CDR1 and CDR2 sequences are MNHEY and SMNVEV (reference sequence). CDR3 sequence reads: CASSRWELGTATNEKLFF. As DNA, the CDR3 is TGTGCCAGCAGTCGGTGGGAACTTGGGACCGCAACTAATGAAAAACTGTTTTTT.

The J gene is TRBJ1-2, the V gene TRBV28; 7 nucleotides agree with TRBD1. Germline lookup yields CDR1 MDHEN and CDR2 SYDVKM. This CDR3 comprises 13 residues. V dropped 2 bases and J dropped 6; count of bases not matched to a gene: 3. The CDR3 DNA follows: TGTGCCAGCAGTTTAGGGGGACAGCATGGCTACACCTTC. Protein sequence: CASSLGGQHGYTF.

The chain recombines TRBV18 with TRBJ2-1; 9 bases map to TRBD2. In germline, CDR1 is KGHSH, CDR2 LQKENI. Trimming at V came to 2 bases and at J to 13 bases, leaving 9 bases not matched to a gene. The CDR3 has 14 amino acids. CDR3 DNA: TGTGCCAGCTCACCAAGTCAACGACTAGCGGATCAGTTCTTC. This gives the protein CASSPSQRLADQFF.

The table lists this clone with a few counts. The chain carries TRBV6-5 and TRBJ1-2; 10 bases line up with TRBD1. The CDR3 length is 14 residues. CDR1 MNHEY and CDR2 SVGAGI come from the germline V gene. The J segment lost 8 bases and the V segment lost 6 bases, leaving 9 bases of the junction unmatched. Here the CDR3 reads CASRETGTGAGYTF. In DNA form, the CDR3 reads TGTGCCAGCAGAGAAACCGGGACAGGGGCCGGCTACACCTTC.

The chain joins TRBV9 to TRBJ2-7; 7 nucleotides line up with TRBD1. Trimming took 4 bases from V and 4 from J; bases not matched to a gene: 5. The CDR3 consists of 13 residues. Per germline, CDR1 SGDLS and CDR2 YYNGEE. CDR3 amino acids: CASSYRDRYEQYF. The CDR3 bases are TGTGCCAGCAGCTATCGGGACAGATACGAGCAGTACTTC.

This clone was counted only a few times. This CDR3 reads CASSPQTSGRAREQYF. For the CDR3, the DNA is TGTGCCAGCTCACCACAAACTAGCGGGAGGGCCCGCGAGCAGTACTTC. The V call is TRBV18, the J call TRBJ2-7, with 13 nucleotides matching TRBD2. Trimming took 1 base from V and 6 from J; bases not matched to a gene: 6. The germline gives CDR1 KGHSH, CDR2 LQKENI. This CDR3 region has 16 residues.

The rearrangement joins TRBV10-3 to TRBJ2-7; the D gene is possibly TRBD1 (5 bases). The V gene lost 0 bases and the J gene lost 3 bases, with 9 bases spanning the gap. Germline V gene lookup returns CDR1 ENHRY and CDR2 SYGVKD. The CDR3 spans 14 residues. The CDR3 nucleotides read TGTGCCATCAGTGAGTCGCCAGGGTACTACGAGCAGTACTTC. Translation: CAISESPGYYEQYF.

V gene TRBV29-1 combines with J gene TRBJ1-1; D is uncertain. The CDR3 length is 12 residues. CDR1 is SQVTM, CDR2 ANQGSEA, per germline. V dropped 7 bases and J dropped 0 bases, with 9 bases sitting between them. As DNA, the CDR3 is TGCAGCGCAGCCCTCATGAACACTGAAGCTTTCTTT. It encodes CSAALMNTEAFF.

The chain couples TRBV6-1 to TRBJ1-6; TRBD1 matches at 7 bases. Germline values: CDR1 MNHNS, CDR2 SASEGT. V gave up 7 bases and J gave up 6 bases; unmatched junction bases: 9. This CDR3 is 15 amino acids long. CDR3 coding DNA: TGTGCCAGCATCTGGACAGGCCTAACTAATTCACCCCTCCACTTT. The encoded protein is CASIWTGLTNSPLHF.

The table lists this clone with a count of one. V and J are TRBV5-8 and TRBJ1-2; the D is unclear. The length of the CDR3 is 12 residues. Germline V gives CDR1 SGHTS, CDR2 YDEGEE. Trimming stripped 0 bases from V and 4 bases from J, with 4 bases between. CDR3 sequence: CASSLDSYGYTF. The CDR3 DNA reads as TGTGCCAGCAGCTTGGACAGCTATGGCTACACCTTC.

This sequence joins TRBV6-5 and TRBJ1-1; D is possibly TRBD1 (6 bases). V was trimmed by 6 bases and J by 3 bases, leaving 8 bases between them. The V gene's germline CDR1 is MNHEY and CDR2 SVGAGI. This CDR3 has 12 amino acids. The chain's CDR3 is CASRGGDTEAFF. CDR3 DNA: TGTGCCAGCAGGGGGGGCGACACTGAAGCTTTCTTT.